This T cell receptor beta chain was recovered during a study of human T cells and chemical hapten exposure. Turning to the study itself: Alopecia areata, totalis and universalis patients, mostly female, were included.

One entry per CDR3 protein results from TCRdb running MiXCR on the RACE reads. The data contain around 52,000 distinct CDR3 sequences, 9% to 9.5% of them singletons. This clonotype was counted at least ten times. V lost 5 bases, J lost 5 bases, and 6 bases stayed unmatched. The CDR3 spans 14 residues. The time point is: patch test 1, 2 weeks after DPC sensitization. Sample treatment: therapeutic diphenylcyclopropenone sensitization with weekly scalp DPC. The source material was whole blood, sampled in connection with sensitization to the hapten diphenylcyclopropenone (DPC). The clonotype comes from a woman between 40 and 50 years old with alopecia areata. Some clones in this sample may be carry-over from other donors' samples. The chain recombines TRBV12-3 or TRBV12-4 with TRBJ2-5; 9 nucleotides align to TRBD1. The CDR3 here is CASSRRQGGETQYF. CDR3 DNA sequence: TGTGCCAGCAGTCGCAGACAGGGGGGCGAGACCCAGTACTTC.